This T cell receptor beta chain was sequenced for a study of early T cells in non-severe SARS-CoV-2 infection. Study-wide context: Sequenced bulk RNA came from whole blood that was unsorted, and chains were unpaired.

A single record per CDR3 protein comes from TCRdb applying MiXCR to the 5' RACE reads. The data show fewer than 80,000 distinct CDR3 sequences, about 12% seen once. This clonotype has ten or more counts. The V gene's germline CDR1 is SGHVS and CDR2 FNYEAQ. V was trimmed by 2 bases and J by 1 base, leaving 14 bases between them. The CDR3 totals 16 residues. This sequence originates from an adult who was a healthcare worker with PCR-confirmed SARS-CoV-2 infection or an uninfected control (not recorded which). Material: whole blood. The V and J genes are TRBV7-6 and TRBJ1-1, with D maybe TRBD1 (5 bases). The DNA for the CDR3 is TGTGCCAGCAGCTTACGGGGGGACTGGACGAACACTGAAGCTTTCTTT. This gives the protein CASSLRGDWTNTEAFF.